This T cell receptor beta chain was found in a study of shared clonotypes between healthy human individuals (dated by TCRdb to the early 2020s). Turning to the overall study: A couple of women and a few men aged 18 to 49 years were included in the cohort. Between about 0.8 and 8.9 billion PBMCs per donor were obtained by leukapheresis. Per donor, three plates each were used for CD4 naive and CD4 memory, two for CD8 naive, and one for CD8 memory. Different laboratories and diverse techniques were used to prepare libraries and sequence TCR repertoires, to increase sequencing depth and limit assay-specific biases. To estimate repertoire size and how much clonotypes are shared between individuals, the study performed deep sequencing of blood TCR repertoires from roughly five healthy adults. Study-wide conclusions, independent of this receptor: The genetic and exposure-history diversity represented was limited by the small number of donors. Pairwise subsampling led to the expectation that sequencing depth would affect the degree of clonotype sharing among donors. Sharing across a few donors was observed for 4.5% to 6.5% of naive CD4, about 3.2% of naive CD8, roughly 2.4% of memory CD4, and 0.4% of memory CD8 clonotypes. Sampling was restricted to blood, and TCR repertoires in tissue are likely to differ from TCR repertoires in blood. Naive subsets generally had larger estimated clonotype richness than memory subsets. Even with the large sequencing depth, rarefaction of the sorted-subset datasets indicated that sequencing was incomplete. Compared with non-shared clonotypes, clonotypes shared by all four sorted-subset donors had higher generation probabilities.

A few counts support this clone. The antigen this receptor binds is unknown. No base quality values were provided; no much bigger clone lies one nucleotide off. CDR1 and CDR2, per the germline V gene, are SGHDT and YYEEEE. The CDR3, from cysteine to phenylalanine, totals 15 residues. The DNA shown is the 45-base CDR3, in frame from base 1. V is shortened by 6 bases, J by 9 bases, and the region joining them spans 23 bases. Donors were healthy HIV-negative adults with no recently reported acute infections or vaccinations. All donors were Caucasian adults living in Nashville, Tennessee, USA. CD4+ T cells were enriched by magnetic negative selection; naive cells were then positively selected on CD45RA, and the negative fraction formed the memory subset. After blood collection by leukapheresis, PBMCs were isolated using Ficoll-Histopaque density gradient centrifugation and then cryopreserved in the vapor phase of liquid nitrogen. Analytical flow cytometry was used to check the purity and quantity of every magnetically sorted T cell population. From each sorted fraction, genomic DNA was isolated and quantified by UV absorbance on a Nanodrop 2000c.

Using the deep immunoSEQ assay, TCR CDR3 regions were amplified from genomic DNA by multiplex PCR. Extracted genomic DNA from each cell subset was spread evenly across all wells of several immunoSEQ 96-well plates, with each plate serving as a replicate. For sorted subsets, each replicate PCR was loaded with 150 to 250 ng genomic DNA, equivalent to some 27,000 T cell genomes. The purified libraries were quantified using a Qubit 3.0 fluorometer, sized with a Bioanalyzer 2100, and then quantified again using the KAPA Library Quantification kit. Each immunoSEQ 96-well plate was sequenced on its own single-read 150-cycle Illumina NextSeq 550 flow cell. Processing in the source paper ran as follows. Because only junctional sequences without quality scores were contained in the immunoSEQ output, filtering matching that applied to full-length reads could not be performed. Sequences were annotated with PyIR, a Python wrapper for IgBLAST v1.9, and V/J genes and CDR3 were assigned using IMGT germline references. Reads with weak V/J assignments (E-value above 1e-6), missing CDR3, stop codons, out-of-frame junctions, or ambiguous translated residues were removed. V3J clonotypes were defined as sequences sharing the same inferred V gene, J gene, and CDR3 amino acid sequence. Percentage overlap between repertoires was calculated by dividing the number of shared unique clonotypes by the size of the smaller repertoire. RTK rarefaction, the Chao1 estimator, and Recon v2.1 estimates of unobserved clonotypes were used to assess repertoire richness. For all TCRbeta clonotypes obtained by the gDNA method from a few donors, generation probabilities were computed with OLGA. The table was pulled from immuneACCESS by TCRdb, which kept in-frame rearrangements only. Such tables lose some clones; where checked, under half of the loss comes from unresolved V genes, and the rest has no known cause. V, J and clone size are those of that table, while D and trimming were read from the DNA. This sample holds 1,100,000 or so clones; approximately 80% were observed only once. The ten largest account for approximately 0.5% of the sample.

The sequence was collected from a young man in good health. Some clones in this sample may be carry-over from other donors' samples. This chain joins TRBV5-6 to TRBJ2-3; TRBD2 could be the D gene, as 6 bases match. The sequenced material came from memory CD4+ T cells from PBMCs. The cell subset or site label, read with the paper, signifies: CD45RA-negative fraction. The CDR3 in this case is CASTPALQRGGTQYF. Read as DNA, the sequence is TGTGCCAGCACCCCTGCCCTCCAGAGAGGAGGGACGCAGTATTTT.